This T cell receptor beta chain was captured in a study of control samples from healthy donors and cancer patients. Libraries were prepared by immunoSEQ multiplex PCR; TCRdb keeps only in-frame clonotypes and omits some of them. This sample has 150,000 to 200,000 clones; 90% to 95% occur once, and the top ten carry roughly 1.3%. This CDR3 has 14 residues. CDR1 SQVTM and CDR2 ANQGSEA come from the germline V gene. The germline V and J ends were trimmed by 5 bases and 4 bases, with 14 bases remaining between them. The specimen was blood. The TCR was taken from a woman younger than 30 in good health. The chain links TRBV29-1 to TRBJ1-4, with D possibly TRBD1 on 5 matching bases. Here the CDR3 reads CSVPVGTGNEKLFF. The CDR3 DNA reads as TGCAGCGTTCCGGTAGGGACGGGTAATGAAAAACTGTTTTTT. Complete variable domain (other parts from reference TRBV29-1 and TRBJ1-4): SAVISQKPSRDICQRGTSLTIQCQVDSQVTMMFWYRQQPGQSLTLIATANQGSEATYESGFVIDKFPISRPNLTFSTLTVSNMSPEDSSIYLCSVPVGTGNEKLFFGSGTQLSVL.